The T cell receptor (beta chain) described here comes from a study of blood T cells in healthy people across ages. Study-wide findings and caveats: Per million T cells, the diversity of TCR beta decreased roughly linearly as age advanced.

Healthy Caucasian individuals from Russia aged roughly 6 to 90 served as donors. Researchers report isolating at least 6 million PBMCs per sample. A minimum of 6 micrograms of total RNA was extracted per sample. This clonotype has more than one count but fewer than ten. What it binds is unknown. V was pared by 6 bases and J by 0 bases, with 8 bases of the junction left unmatched. The CDR3 runs to 16 residues. Germline V gene lookup returns CDR1 MNHEY and CDR2 SVGAGI. A sample-barcoded 5' primer and a J-beta primer mix were used in a second PCR of roughly 7 to 12 cycles. TCRdb itself ran the 5' RACE reads through MiXCR, one entry per CDR3 protein. The sample consists of about 1.7 million distinct CDR3 sequences, 25% to 30% of them appearing once.

This TCR derives from a woman in her thirties in good health. Input material: blood. The V and J genes are TRBV6-5 and TRBJ1-5; 7 positions agree with TRBD1. The CDR3 loop reads CASSRGTASSNQPQHF. The CDR3 nucleotides read TGTGCCAGCAGCCGCGGGACAGCCTCTAGCAATCAGCCCCAGCATTTT.